The table lists the clone carrying this TCR beta chain with a few counts. Using a J-beta primer mix together with a sample-barcoded 5' primer, a second PCR was run for about 6 to 12 cycles. Using its own MiXCR run on the 5' RACE reads, TCRdb lists one record per CDR3 protein. Of about 770,000 distinct CDR3 sequences listed, 40% to 50% are singletons. The data belong to a study of blood T cells in healthy people across ages. The CDR3 extends over 15 amino acids. The germline V and J ends were trimmed by 1 base and 5 bases, with 14 bases remaining between them. CDR1 is SGHVS, CDR2 FNYEAQ, per germline. This sequence originates from a man in his 60s in good health. The specimen was blood. The chain combines TRBV7-6 with TRBJ1-2, with D possibly matching TRBD1 (6 bases). This CDR3 is CASSLEGGRGYGYTF. Written as DNA, the CDR3 is TGTGCCAGCAGCTTAGAGGGGGGAAGGGGTTATGGCTACACCTTC.